These T cell receptor beta chains were read from a single sample in a study of blood T cell repertoires in COVID-19. The assay was immunoSEQ multiplex PCR, and TCRdb's table has in-frame clones only and misses some. The profile shows about 310,000 clones, approximately 87% of them singletons. The sample consisted of peripheral blood. These receptors came from a woman aged 25 to 45 with COVID-19, enrolled during active disease. CDR3s leave out the opening cysteine and the closing phenylalanine or tryptophan. Expanded clones get a size class; other rows say once, few or many, or leave the size out.

v_gene	abundance	j_gene	CDR3aa
TRBV5-1	-	TRBJ2-7	ASSFEDRGLYEQY
TRBV19	-	TRBJ1-4	ASKGDDGNNEKLF
TRBV10-1	-	TRBJ2-1	ASSAPGTGINEQF
TRBV5-1	-	TRBJ1-1	ASSLDSGENEAF
TRBV19	once	TRBJ1-2	ASSPRTGGEYGYT
TRBV6-1	-	TRBJ1-2	ASSEDRGNYGYT
TRBV7-9	-	TRBJ1-1	ASSLLPGQVNTEAF
TRBV7-2	-	TRBJ1-1	ASSLVRTGGTLNTEAF
TRBV15	-	TRBJ2-3	ATSPKNRDRYTDTQY
TRBV28	-	TRBJ2-2	ASSSVDRAAGELF
TRBV6-6	-	TRBJ2-5	ASSGLAESETQY